This T cell receptor (beta chain) originates from a study of blood T cell repertoires in COVID-19. The CDR3 length is 15 residues. Germline V lookup: CDR1 MNHNY, CDR2 SVGAGI (reference sequence). V was pared by 3 bases and J by 8 bases, with 10 bases of the junction left unmatched. Clones were read by immunoSEQ multiplex PCR, and TCRdb kept only the in-frame ones, dropping some. The data show approximately 40,000 clones, with more than 85% seen just once and roughly 18% held by the top ten. The chain recombines TRBV6-6 with TRBJ2-1, with TRBD2 matching over 7 bases. The TCR comes from a man over 45 in a cohort sampled during active COVID-19. The sequencing sample was made of peripheral blood. This CDR3 reads CASSYGGGLLDEQFF. The DNA of the CDR3 is TGTGCCAGCAGTTATGGCGGGGGACTACTGGATGAGCAGTTCTTC.